The 20 T cell receptor beta chains below were found in one sample sequenced in a study of blood T cell repertoires in COVID-19. Profiled with immunoSEQ multiplex PCR; TCRdb holds only in-frame clones, not every one. The sample comprises over 130,000 clones, 90% of which are singletons, and more than 9.5% rests with the top ten. Sequenced input: peripheral blood. These receptors were taken from a woman of 80 years or more with acute or convalescent COVID-19.

This chain connects TRBV5-1 to TRBJ1-1; TRBD1 is a possible D gene (5 bases). Germline V CDR1 and CDR2: SGHRS, YFSETQ. The V end was cut by 8 bases, the J end by 3 bases, with 14 bases between. The CDR3 spans 13 residues. CDR3 nucleotide sequence: TGCGCCAGTCGGGCAGGGCAGGACACTGAAGCTTTCTTT. It codes for CASRAGQDTEAFF.

In its sample, this clone was seen a few times. The chain carries TRBV7-9 and TRBJ2-3; tentatively, D is TRBD2 (5 bases). CDR1 and CDR2 (germline): SEHNR, FQNEAQ (reference sequence). Trimming shortened V by 5 bases and J by 6 bases, and 12 bases separated the two germline ends. The CDR3 loop spans 13 amino acids. CDR3 bases: TGTGCCAGCAGCAGGTCCGGGGAGGATACGCAGTATTTT. Its protein is CASSRSGEDTQYF.

The genes are TRBV16 and TRBJ1-5; D call uncertain. Trimming removed 3 bases at V and 2 bases at J, with 8 bases between. The length of the CDR3 is 14 residues. Germline values: CDR1 KGHSY, CDR2 FQNENV. Written as DNA, the CDR3 is TGTGCCAGCAGCCACCCCGGGGGCAATCAGCCCCAGCATTTT. Protein: CASSHPGGNQPQHF.

The CDR3 DNA reads TGTGCCAGTAGTCAACTAGCGGGGGGTTACAATGAGCAGTTCTTC. Its protein product is CASSQLAGGYNEQFF. The chain couples TRBV19 to TRBJ2-1; 12 nucleotides match TRBD2. The germline CDR1 and CDR2 sequences are LNHDA and SQIVND (reference sequence). V lost 5 bases to trimming and J lost 4 bases; unmatched junction nucleotides: 3. The CDR3 is made up of 15 amino acids. Drawing the rest from reference TRBV19 and TRBJ2-1, the complete variable domain is DGGITQSPKYLFRKEGQNVTLSCEQNLNHDAMYWYRQDPGQGLRLIYYSQIVNDFQKGDIAEGYSVSREKKESFPLTVTSAQKNPTAFYLCASSQLAGGYNEQFFGPGTRLTVL.

This chain connects TRBV7-6 to TRBJ1-5; 10 bases align to TRBD1. Germline V CDR1 and CDR2: SGHVS, FNYEAQ. This CDR3 is 15 amino acids long. V lost 6 bases to trimming and J lost 6 bases; unmatched junction nucleotides: 8. CDR3 nucleotides: TGTGCCAGCAGAAAAGGGACAGGGGATGGTCAGCCCCAGCATTTT. Protein sequence: CASRKGTGDGQPQHF. The full variable domain, its missing parts supplied by reference TRBV7-6 and TRBJ1-5, is GAGVSQSPRYKVTKRGQDVALRCDPISGHVSLYWYRQALGQGPEFLTYFNYEAQQDKSGLPNDRFSAERPEGSISTLTIQRTEQRDSAMYRCASRKGTGDGQPQHFGDGTRLSIL.

This rearrangement joins TRBV19 to TRBJ1-3; 7 bases align to TRBD1. V lost 6 bases and J lost 4; bases outside the gene matches: 9. Germline-derived CDR1 and CDR2 are LNHDA and SQIVND (reference sequence). This CDR3 comprises 15 residues. Here the CDR3 DNA reads TGTGCCAGTAGACCGGGACAGTTGGGCGGAAACACCATATATTTT. Translated: CASRPGQLGGNTIYF.

The chain links TRBV30 to TRBJ2-7, with D possibly being TRBD1 (6 bases). The CDR3 is 14 residues long. V lost 0 bases and J lost 5, with 14 bases in between. Germline V gene lookup returns CDR1 GTSNPN and CDR2 SVGIG (reference sequence). The CDR3 coding sequence is TGTGCCTGGAGTGTAGGGCAGGGGCTTAACGAGCAGTACTTC. Its translation is CAWSVGQGLNEQYF.

J is TRBJ1-6 and V is TRBV10-3, with TRBD1 matching over 7 bases. Germline CDR1 is ENHRY and CDR2 is SYGVKD. V shed 6 bases, J shed 7 bases, and the junction held 9 bases outside the gene matches. The CDR3 consists of 15 residues. The CDR3: CAISLQAGGNSPLHF. Written as DNA, the CDR3 is TGTGCCATCAGCCTACAAGCAGGGGGGAATTCACCCCTCCACTTT.

The count of this clone is one. The chain couples TRBV6-5 to TRBJ2-1, with a possible D match to TRBD2 (7 bases). From germline, CDR1 is MNHEY and CDR2 SVGAGI. V was pared by 0 bases and J by 2 bases, with 11 bases between. The CDR3 covers 16 residues. The CDR3 DNA reads as TGTGCCAGCAGTTACTCGATGGGGGGGCCCTACAATGAGCAGTTCTTC. Encoded protein: CASSYSMGGPYNEQFF.

This chain links TRBV5-4 with TRBJ1-6; tentative D call: TRBD1 (6 bases). CDR1 is SGHNT, CDR2 YYREEE, per germline (reference sequence). V was pared by 1 base and J by 7 bases, with 12 bases between. The CDR3 consists of 15 residues. CDR3 loop: CASSLRGAGNSPLHF. The CDR3 DNA is TGTGCCAGCAGCTTGCGGGGGGCAGGGAATTCACCCCTCCACTTT.

The rearrangement uses TRBV5-1 and TRBJ2-3; a weak D match, TRBD1 (5 bases). Germline V gene sequence: CDR1 SGHRS, CDR2 YFSETQ. V lost 4 bases and J 4 bases, leaving 13 bases between the germline ends. The CDR3 is made up of 14 amino acids. The CDR3 region is CASSPLAGPDTQYF. Written as DNA, the CDR3 is TGCGCCAGCAGCCCCTTGGCAGGGCCAGATACGCAGTATTTT.

The rearrangement joins TRBV7-6 to TRBJ2-7, with a possible D match to TRBD2 (5 bases). The CDR3 has 15 amino acids. CDR1 and CDR2 (germline): SGHVS, FNYEAQ. Trimming stripped 0 bases from V and 2 bases from J, with 11 bases between. CDR3 residues: CASSLARDAPYEQYF. The DNA for the CDR3 is TGTGCCAGCAGCTTAGCCCGGGATGCCCCCTACGAGCAGTACTTC.

The chain has TRBV14 and TRBJ1-1; possible D gene TRBD1, 6 bases. The CDR3 length is 14 residues. Trimming took 2 bases from V and 4 from J, leaving 11 bases between them. Germline V gene data show CDR1 as SGHDN and CDR2 as FVKESK. The CDR3, as DNA: TGTGCCAGCAGCCAAATACAGGGATTCACTGAAGCTTTCTTT. Protein sequence: CASSQIQGFTEAFF. Supplemented by reference TRBV14 and TRBJ1-1, the full variable domain reads EAGVTQFPSHSVIEKGQTVTLRCDPISGHDNLYWYRRVMGKEIKFLLHFVKESKQDESGMPNNRFLAERTGGTYSTLKVQPAELEDSGVYFCASSQIQGFTEAFFGQGTRLTVV.

The CDR3 DNA is TGTGCCAGTAAAGGTTTGTTTGGACAGATCTATGGCTACACCTTC. It is translated as CASKGLFGQIYGYTF. The V gene is TRBV19, the J gene TRBJ1-2, with a possible D match to TRBD1 (6 bases). V lost 7 bases to trimming and J lost 4 bases, with 19 bases between them. The germline V gene encodes CDR1 LNHDA and CDR2 SQIVND (reference sequence). This CDR3 is 15 amino acids long.

This clone was seen a single time. The J gene is TRBJ1-2, the V gene TRBV5-1, with D tentatively TRBD1 (6 bases). V gave up 2 bases and J gave up 0 bases, with 11 bases separating them. This CDR3 has 15 residues. Germline V gives CDR1 SGHRS, CDR2 YFSETQ. CDR3 amino acids: CASSFVTGSNYGYTF. The CDR3 DNA is TGCGCCAGCAGCTTCGTTACAGGGTCTAACTATGGCTACACCTTC.

The V call is TRBV4-2, the J call TRBJ2-2; 7 bases are shared with TRBD2. The CDR3 has 17 residues. With V trimmed by 4 bases and J by 1 base, 9 bases remained unmatched. The V gene's germline CDR1 is LGHNA and CDR2 YNFKEQ. The DNA of the CDR3 is TGTGCCAGCAGCCCCCGGGCTAGCGGATTGAACACCGGGGAGCTGTTTTTT. Amino acids: CASSPRASGLNTGELFF.

This chain connects TRBV7-8 to TRBJ2-1; 11 positions agree with TRBD1. This CDR3 is built from 14 residues. From germline, CDR1 is SGHVS and CDR2 FQNEAQ. The J segment lost 8 bases and the V segment lost 5 bases, leaving 5 bases of the junction unmatched. CDR3 protein: CASSVGTGGYEQFF. The CDR3 nucleotides read TGTGCCAGCAGCGTCGGGACAGGGGGATATGAGCAGTTCTTC.

The gene calls are TRBV6-4 and TRBJ2-1, with 15 bases matching TRBD2. V dropped 4 bases and J dropped 10; count of bases not matched to a gene: 8. The CDR3 has 16 amino acids. Germline loops: CDR1 MRHNA, CDR2 SNTAGT. CDR3 sequence reads: CASSAFGLAGGREQFF. In nucleotides, the CDR3 is TGTGCCAGCAGTGCATTCGGACTAGCGGGGGGGCGAGAGCAGTTCTTC.

The J gene is TRBJ1-2, the V gene TRBV7-3, with a tentative D call TRBD1 (5 bases). This CDR3 region has 13 residues. Germline assignment: CDR1 SGHTA and CDR2 FQGTGA. V was clipped by 0 bases and J by 6 bases, with 8 bases between them. CDR3 sequence: CASSLTGVNGYTF. For the CDR3, the DNA is TGTGCCAGCAGCTTAACAGGGGTTAATGGCTACACCTTC.

In nucleotides, the CDR3 is TGCGCCAGCAGCTTGACGCAGTACAATGAGCAGTTCTTC. This codes for CASSLTQYNEQFF. This chain joins TRBV5-1 and TRBJ2-1, with D hard to call. There are 13 residues in the CDR3. Germline V gives CDR1 SGHRS, CDR2 YFSETQ. V shed 1 base and J shed 4 bases, with 6 bases lying between them.